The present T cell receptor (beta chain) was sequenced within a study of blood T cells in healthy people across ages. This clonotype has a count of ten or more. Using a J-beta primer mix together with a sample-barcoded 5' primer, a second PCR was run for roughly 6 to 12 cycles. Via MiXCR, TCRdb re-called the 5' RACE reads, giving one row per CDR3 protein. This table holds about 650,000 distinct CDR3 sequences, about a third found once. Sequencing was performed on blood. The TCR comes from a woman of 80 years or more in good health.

This CDR3 reads CSVDSSSSYNSPLHF. The CDR3 bases are TGCAGCGTTGACTCTTCAAGCTCCTATAATTCACCCCTCCACTTT. The chain is built from TRBV29-1 and TRBJ1-6, with D unclear. Germline CDR1 and CDR2: SQVTM and ANQGSEA. Trimming took off 3 bases at V and 0 bases at J, with 9 bases between the two ends. There are 15 residues in the CDR3.